This entry concerns a single T cell receptor (beta chain). The antigen remains undetermined. A read error may explain this, as a much larger clone is one base away. This record belongs to a study of shared clonotypes between healthy human individuals. Assay execution proceeded at the deep level. The data were produced by immunoSEQ multiplex PCR, yet TCRdb's version contains in-frame clones alone and is incomplete. The sample carries around 700,000 clones, less than 80% recorded once. V lost 6 bases and J lost 2; bases outside the gene matches: 2. CDR1 and CDR2 (germline): SGHAT, FQDESV (reference sequence). The CDR3 consists of 14 residues. Study-wide points: It was anticipated that sequencing depth would influence how many clonotypes donors shared. Of the naive CD4 clonotypes, approximately 5% were shared across four donors.

In the CD4+ fraction, cells were divided into CD45RA+ naive and CD45RA-negative memory subsets. J is TRBJ2-1 and V is TRBV11-1; TRBD2 matches 9 bases. Sequencing used memory CD4+ T cells sorted from blood. Subset denoted: CD45RA-negative fraction. The receptor's source is a woman aged 25 to 39 in good health. The DNA of the CDR3 is TGTGCCAGCAGGGCTAGCGGGACCTACAATGAGCAGTTCTTC. Protein: CASRASGTYNEQFF.